This passage covers 3 T cell receptor beta chains from one sample sequenced in a study of blood T cells in healthy people across ages. A sample-barcoded 5' primer and a J-beta primer mix were used in a second PCR of about 7 to 12 cycles. TCRdb called the 5' RACE reads again in MiXCR, with one record for every CDR3 protein. The sample records 870,000 or so distinct CDR3 sequences, 29% being singletons. The source material was blood. Receptors originate from a woman older than 75 in good health.

This clonotype has a handful of counts. The CDR3 bases are TGTGCCAGCAGTTCCCTGGAACGGCTCTCTGGGGCCAACGTCCTGACTTTC. Residues: CASSSLERLSGANVLTF. This rearrangement joins TRBV6-5 to TRBJ2-6; D call uncertain. Germline values: CDR1 MNHEY, CDR2 SVGAGI. V shed 4 bases and J shed 0 bases, with 13 bases lying between them. The CDR3 totals 17 residues.

The V and J genes are TRBV7-2 and TRBJ2-7; no clear D gene. V shed 5 bases and J shed 4 bases, with 9 bases lying between them. This CDR3 region has 12 residues. CDR1 and CDR2 (germline): SGHTA, FQGNSA. The CDR3 bases are TGTGCCAGCAGCGAACAACCTTACGAGCAGTACTTC. Translating it yields CASSEQPYEQYF.

This rearrangement joins TRBV2 to TRBJ1-2; possibly TRBD1 for D (6 bases). The germline CDR1 and CDR2 sequences are SNHLY and FYNNEI. Trimming took off 7 bases at V and 8 bases at J, with 23 bases between the two ends. CDR3 length: 15 amino acids. This CDR3 reads CASTARVQGVEGYTF. The CDR3 DNA reads TGTGCCAGCACCGCTAGAGTACAGGGAGTGGAAGGCTACACCTTC.